This T cell receptor (beta chain) appears in the sequencing data of a study of beta chain features in type 1 diabetes. V was clipped by 6 bases and J by 4 bases; unmatched bases: 7. Germline V CDR1 and CDR2: SQVTM, ANQGSEA. The CDR3 consists of 13 residues. Worth noting for this clone: Antigen unknown.

Expressed TCRB transcripts were sequenced, since all the RNA that had been isolated was reverse transcribed. Clones were read by immunoSEQ multiplex PCR, and TCRdb kept only the in-frame ones, dropping some. This table holds 250,000 to 300,000 clones, about 23% found once. The study, taken as a whole, reports: Shortening that was moderate but significant affected the TCRB CDR3s of Type 1 diabetes patients in all four CD4+ subsets.

The origin of this receptor is a woman aged 30 to 39 with type 1 diabetes. The chain recombines TRBV29-1 with TRBJ2-5; 8 bases fit TRBD1. The source material was naive CD4+ T cells from blood. CDR3 nucleotide sequence: TGCAGCGTCTCCGGGACAGGCGGAGAGACCCAGTACTTC. Translating gives CSVSGTGGETQYF. Full variable domain (outside the CDR3, taken from reference TRBV29-1 and TRBJ2-5): SAVISQKPSRDICQRGTSLTIQCQVDSQVTMMFWYRQQPGQSLTLIATANQGSEATYESGFVIDKFPISRPNLTFSTLTVSNMSPEDSSIYLCSVSGTGGETQYFGPGTRLLVL.